This record covers a single T cell receptor (beta chain). No antigen is known for it. The sample belongs to a study of cytomegalovirus exposure and HLA in healthy donors. General study findings and limits: According to a subsequent analysis, TCR clusters from the first cohort were inclined to appear together in the roughly 120 validation repertoires.

Profiled with immunoSEQ multiplex PCR; TCRdb holds only in-frame clones, not every one. The sample carries roughly 50,000 clones, about 92% recorded once. This clonotype was obtained from a man aged 18 to 35 in good health and CMV-seronegative. Sample: PBMCs.

CDR3 sequence (DNA): TGTGCCAGCAGCTTAGGGACAGGACTCTACGAGCAGTACTTC. This sequence encodes CASSLGTGLYEQYF. The chain carries TRBV7-9 and TRBJ2-7; 7 nucleotides match TRBD1. CDR1 is SEHNR, CDR2 FQNEAQ, per germline (reference sequence). The CDR3 covers 14 residues. J lost 3 bases, V lost 1 base, and 3 bases had no gene match. The whole variable domain, remainder taken from reference TRBV7-9 and TRBJ2-7, is DTGVSQNPRHKITKRGQNVTFRCDPISEHNRLYWYRQTLGQGPEFLTYFQNEAQLEKSRLLSDRFSAERPKGSFSTLEIQRTEQGDSAMYLCASSLGTGLYEQYFGPGTRLTVT.